Shown below are 29 T cell receptor beta chains from a single sample sequenced in a study of T cells in women clearing cervical HPV infection. Only in-frame clones appear in the TCRdb table, and some are missing; sequencing was by immunoSEQ multiplex PCR. The data show 35,000 to 45,000 clones, and the top ten clones hold 4.5% to 6%. Material for sequencing was blood buffy coat. Receptors originate from a woman aged 18-70 years with a cervical HPV16 infection that either progressed to CIN3+ or cleared (not recorded which).

Regarding this clone: Read sequence stops 3 residues before the CDR3 end, and the germline J gene provides the missing end. The V and J genes are TRBV6-1 and TRBJ1-1; 8 bases line up with TRBD1. From germline, CDR1 is MNHNS and CDR2 SASEGT. The CDR3 is made up of 15 amino acids. The V and J ends lost 1 base and 3 bases, in that order; junction bases with no gene match: 4. CDR3 sequence: CASSEEVQGDTEAFF. The sequenced part of the CDR3 DNA is TGTGCCAGCAGTGAAGAGGTACAGGGGGACACTGAA.

Notes on this clone: The junction does not match germline at one end; this may be a read error. The read ends 3 residues early relative to the CDR3; the germline J gene fills the gap. The chain joins TRBV2 to TRBJ1-4, with TRBD1 as a possible D gene (6 bases). CDR1 and CDR2 from the germline V gene are SNHLY and FYNNEI. This CDR3 is 17 amino acids long. The CDR3 here is CASSPWGTQATNEELFF. The sequenced part of the CDR3 DNA is TGTGCCAGCAGTCCTTGGGGGACACAAGCAACTAATGAAGAA.

Notes on this clone: Read sequence stops 3 residues before the CDR3 end, and the germline J gene provides the missing end. V usage is TRBV20-1 and J usage is TRBJ2-3; the match to TRBD1 covers 8 bases. The CDR3 totals 13 residues. V was pared by 5 bases and J by 4 bases, with 5 bases of the junction left unmatched. CDR1 is DFQATT and CDR2 is SNEGSKA in the germline V gene (reference sequence). The sequenced part of the CDR3 DNA is TGCAGTGCTGGAACGACAGGGGCAGATACG. Translating it yields CSAGTTGADT. The entire CDR3 reads CSAGTTGADTQYF.

Comments on this clone: The CDR3 goes on 3 residues after the read ends, and that part is filled in from the germline J gene. The chain joins TRBV19 to TRBJ2-5, with D possibly being TRBD1 (7 bases). Germline-derived CDR1 and CDR2 are LNHDA and SQIVND (reference sequence). This CDR3 contains 16 residues. V lost 3 bases to trimming and J lost 4 bases, with 18 bases between them. CDR3 DNA (partial): TGTGCCAGTAGTATGGGGGGCAGGGGGGCGTCAGAGACC. Residues: CASSMGGRGASET. The whole CDR3 sequence is CASSMGGRGASETQYF.

In the case of this clone: The read gets to within 3 residues of the CDR3 end, and the germline J gene fills in the rest. The chain couples TRBV5-1 to TRBJ2-1, with TRBD2 as a possible D gene (5 bases). V lost 0 bases and J 2 bases, leaving 9 bases between the germline ends. CDR3 length: 15 residues. Germline loops: CDR1 SGHRS, CDR2 YFSETQ. This chain's CDR3 is CASSLGAATYNEQFF. The CDR3 bases that were read are TGCGCCAGCAGCTTGGGAGCGGCTACCTACAATGAG.

A word on this clone: The sequence runs out 3 residues before the end of the CDR3; the remainder is reconstructed from the germline J gene. The chain recombines TRBV20-1 with TRBJ1-1; the D gene is possibly TRBD1 (6 bases). This CDR3 region has 17 residues. V shed 3 bases and J shed 0 bases, with 20 bases lying between them. The germline CDR1 and CDR2 sequences are DFQATT and SNEGSKA (reference sequence). Partial CDR3 DNA: TGCAGTGCTAGGCACAGGGTTTGGGGAGCCATGAACACTGAA. It yields the protein CSARHRVWGAMNTE. The full CDR3 protein reads CSARHRVWGAMNTEAFF.

Remarks on this clone: The CDR3 extends 3 residues past the end of the read, so its final part is completed from the germline J gene. The chain employs TRBV9 and TRBJ2-3; D is perhaps TRBD2 (5 bases). The CDR3 length is 14 residues. Germline V gene data show CDR1 as SGDLS and CDR2 as YYNGEE. V was cut by 0 bases and J by 1 base, with 6 bases left in between. The CDR3 region is CASSVGGRTDTQYF. The sequenced CDR3 bases are TGTGCCAGCAGCGTAGGAGGGCGCACAGATACG.

Details on this clone: Coverage ceases 3 residues before the CDR3 finishes, and the germline J gene fills in the end. V and J are TRBV5-4 and TRBJ2-3; 8 bases agree with TRBD2. The ends lost 4 bases at V and 6 bases at J; junction bases unmatched: 10. The CDR3 runs to 15 residues. CDR1 and CDR2 (germline): SGHNT, YYREEE (reference sequence). The sequenced CDR3 bases are TGTGCCAGCAGCCCACCCGGGACTAGGGGGGATACG. Amino acid sequence: CASSPPGTRGDT. The full-length CDR3 reads as CASSPPGTRGDTQYF.

In the case of this clone: The read finishes 3 residues shy of the CDR3 end, and the germline J gene is used to complete it. This chain links TRBV4-2 with TRBJ1-3; D remains ambiguous. Trimming took 0 bases from V and 4 from J, leaving 10 bases between them. The V gene's germline CDR1 is LGHNA and CDR2 YNFKEQ. The CDR3 consists of 15 residues. This chain's CDR3 is CASSQEGQVGNTIYF. The sequenced part of the CDR3 DNA is TGTGCCAGCAGCCAAGAAGGTCAGGTGGGAAACACC.

Points on this clone: The CDR3 end lies 3 residues beyond the end of the read and is filled in from the germline J gene. V and J are TRBV6-1 and TRBJ2-3, with 7 bases that match TRBD1. The CDR3 has 16 amino acids. Per germline, CDR1 MNHNS and CDR2 SASEGT. CDR3 DNA, as far as it was read: TGTGCCAGCAGTGAACAACAGGGGTTTAGCAATCAGCCG. Protein product: CASSEQQGFSNQP. The full-length CDR3 reads as CASSEQQGFSNQPQYF.

A word on this clone: Sequencing ends 3 residues short of the CDR3 end; the germline J gene provides the rest. The genes are TRBV19 and TRBJ2-1; D unresolved. Trimming removed 6 bases from V and 2 bases from J, with 14 bases in between. CDR3 length equals 15 residues. Germline loops: CDR1 LNHDA, CDR2 SQIVND (reference sequence). CDR3 loop: CASSPIGGPYNEQFF. CDR3 DNA (partial): TGTGCCAGTAGCCCAATAGGTGGGCCCTACAATGAG.

A note on this clone: The read is 3 residues too short to cover the CDR3 end, so that end is filled in from the germline J gene. The chain joins TRBV19 to TRBJ1-1; D possibly corresponds to TRBD1 (6 bases). The V end lost 7 bases, the J end lost 2 bases, and 20 bases lay between the germline ends. Germline V lookup: CDR1 LNHDA, CDR2 SQIVND (reference sequence). The CDR3 covers 16 residues. The part of the CDR3 DNA that was read is TGTGCCAGTACTTTCGGACAGCTAATAGCTAACACTGAA. Translation gives CASTFGQLIANTE. The entire CDR3 sequence reads CASTFGQLIANTEAFF.

Of note for this clone: The read falls 3 residues short of the CDR3 end, and the missing part is taken from the germline J gene. This chain uses TRBV6-2 or TRBV6-3 with TRBJ2-2; 11 positions match TRBD1. CDR3 length equals 15 residues. Germline V gene lookup returns CDR1 MNHEY and CDR2 SVGEGT. CDR3 bases read: TGTGCCATCTCGGATCCGGGACAGGGGGATGAAAAG. Amino acids: CAISDPGQGDEK. The whole CDR3 protein is CAISDPGQGDEKLFF.

As to this clone: The read finishes 3 residues shy of the CDR3 end, and the germline J gene is used to complete it. V gene TRBV2 combines with J gene TRBJ2-2, with 9 bases lining up with TRBD1. The CDR3 loop spans 13 amino acids. Trimming at V came to 7 bases and at J to 6 bases, leaving 3 bases not matched to a gene. From germline, CDR1 is SNHLY and CDR2 FYNNEI. CDR3 protein: CASTTGGPGELFF. The part of the CDR3 DNA that was read is TGTGCCAGCACGACAGGGGGTCCCGGGGAG. The entire variable domain, with the rest obtained from reference TRBV2 and TRBJ2-2, is as follows: EPEVTQTPSHQVTQMGQEVILRCVPISNHLYFYWYRQILGQKVEFLVSFYNNEISEKSEIFDDQFSVERPDGSNFTLKIRSTKLEDSAMYFCASTTGGPGELFFGEGSRLTVL.

Comments on this clone: Read sequence stops 3 residues before the CDR3 end, and the germline J gene provides the missing end. The chain carries TRBV6-1 and TRBJ1-5; TRBD1 aligns across 10 bases. This CDR3 spans 18 amino acids. The ends lost 1 base at V and 4 bases at J; junction bases unmatched: 10. The V gene's germline CDR1 is MNHNS and CDR2 SASEGT. The CDR3 bases that were read are TGTGCCAGCAGTGAAGTATGGACAGGGGGTAGTGGGAATCAGCCC. Protein product: CASSEVWTGGSGNQP. The full CDR3 is CASSEVWTGGSGNQPQHF.

As regards this clone: The read ends 3 residues before the CDR3 terminus; that terminus is restored from the germline J gene. Other DNA sequences within the sample encode an identical CDR3. The V gene is TRBV18, the J gene TRBJ2-5, with D possibly TRBD2 on 7 matching bases. The V gene's germline CDR1 is KGHSH and CDR2 LQKENI. The CDR3 loop spans 16 amino acids. V was trimmed by 6 bases and J by 4 bases, leaving 21 bases between them. The CDR3 sequence is CASSPLTGGLRETQYF. The sequenced CDR3 bases are TGTGCCAGCTCGCCTTTAACGGGGGGCCTCAGAGAGACC.

As regards this clone: The read falls 3 residues short of the CDR3 end, and the missing part is taken from the germline J gene. The V call is TRBV5-6, the J call TRBJ2-7, with a weak D call TRBD2 (5 bases). Between the trimmed V and J ends, which lost 4 bases and 2 bases, there was a span of 13 bases. This CDR3 region has 14 residues. Germline V gives CDR1 SGHDT, CDR2 YYEEEE. CDR3 in amino acids: CASSLGDAPYEQYF. CDR3 DNA, as far as it was read: TGTGCCAGCAGCCTGGGAGATGCGCCCTACGAG.

As for this clone: Read sequence stops 3 residues before the CDR3 end, and the germline J gene provides the missing end. The rearrangement joins TRBV30 to TRBJ2-4, with D perhaps TRBD1 (6 bases). The germline gives CDR1 GTSNPN, CDR2 SVGIG (reference sequence). This CDR3 is built from 15 residues. CDR3 bases read: TGTGCCTGGAGTGTAGGGGGATCGACTAACTATGGT. Translated, it gives CAWSVGGSTNYG. The whole CDR3 protein reads CAWSVGGSTNYGQYF. Drawing the rest from reference TRBV30 and TRBJ2-4, the complete variable domain is SQTIHQWPATLVQPVGSPLSLECTVEGTSNPNLYWYRQAAGRGLQLLFYSVGIGQISSEVPQNLSASRPQDRQFILSSKKLLLSDSGFYLCAWSVGGSTNYGQYFGAGTRLSVL.

The sequenced CDR3 bases are TGTGCCAGCAGCTTTCCTTCGGGACTAGTCCACGAG. This translates into CASSFPSGLVHE. The complete CDR3 protein is CASSFPSGLVHEQYF. This rearrangement joins TRBV7-9 to TRBJ2-7; 8 bases line up with TRBD2. The read stops 3 residues short of the end of the CDR3; the missing end is completed from the germline J gene. With 3 bases clipped from V and 5 bases from J, the junction kept 9 bases outside the gene matches. CDR1 and CDR2 from the germline V gene are SEHNR and FQNEAQ (reference sequence). The CDR3 is made up of 15 amino acids.

This CDR3 reads CASSLASSRGNEQFF. The sequenced part of the CDR3 DNA is TGTGCCAGCAGCCTAGCCTCCTCTCGAGGCAATGAG. The chain links TRBV13 to TRBJ2-1; a weak D match, TRBD2 (5 bases). The sequence runs out 3 residues before the end of the CDR3; the remainder is reconstructed from the germline J gene. The V gene lost 5 bases and the J gene lost 6 bases, with 17 bases spanning the gap. The CDR3 is 15 amino acids. Germline CDR1 PRHDT, CDR2 FYEKMQ (reference sequence).

A remark on this clone: The CDR3 goes on 3 residues after the read ends, and that part is filled in from the germline J gene. This rearrangement joins TRBV4-1 to TRBJ1-2, with 7 bases that match TRBD1. The CDR3 runs 14 residues. Germline V lookup: CDR1 MGHRA, CDR2 YSYEKL. V lost 3 bases to trimming and J lost 5 bases; unmatched junction nucleotides: 6. Incomplete CDR3 DNA: TGCGCCAGCAGCCACCCGGGACAGCCATATGGC. It encodes CASSHPGQPYG. The CDR3 reads in full as CASSHPGQPYGYTF.

Concerning this clone: The read comes to an end 3 residues before the CDR3 does, leaving the germline J gene to fill in the end. The genes are TRBV4-1 and TRBJ2-2; D unclear. V lost 7 bases to trimming and J lost 6 bases, with 15 bases between them. The CDR3 has 14 amino acids. Germline CDR1 MGHRA, CDR2 YSYEKL. The chain's CDR3 is CASTETPTAGELFF. CDR3 bases read: TGCGCCAGCACCGAAACCCCAACGGCCGGGGAG.

With regard to this clone: With the read ending 3 residues before the CDR3 end, the germline J gene is used to fill in that end. V gene TRBV11-2 combines with J gene TRBJ1-6, with D uncertain. Germline V gene data show CDR1 as SGHAT and CDR2 as FQNNGV. Trimming pared 5 bases from V and 7 bases from J, leaving 9 bases between. This CDR3 contains 13 residues. CDR3 sequence: CASSPGPNSPLHF. The sequenced part of the CDR3 DNA is TGTGCCAGCAGCCCGGGTCCAAATTCACCC.

As regards this clone: The read terminates 3 residues before the CDR3 end, so the remaining end is supplied by the germline J gene. The chain links TRBV7-2 to TRBJ1-2, with 12 bases matching TRBD1. Germline-derived CDR1 and CDR2 are SGHTA and FQGNSA. This CDR3 is built from 14 residues. This CDR3 reads CASSPGQGAYDYTF. CDR3 bases read: TGTGCCAGCAGCCCGGGACAGGGGGCCTACGAC.

Of note for this clone: The observed sequence ends 3 residues before the CDR3 terminus, with the missing tail filled in from the germline J gene. V gene TRBV7-2 combines with J gene TRBJ1-1; 7 positions agree with TRBD1. Germline assignment: CDR1 SGHTA and CDR2 FQGNSA. The V and J ends lost 4 bases and 1 base, in that order; junction bases with no gene match: 6. The CDR3 length is 15 residues. The sequenced CDR3 bases are TGTGCCAGCAGCTCCCAAGGGGGCGCGAACACTGAA. Protein product: CASSSQGGANTE. The CDR3, in full, reads CASSSQGGANTEAFF. Supplemented by reference TRBV7-2 and TRBJ1-1, the full variable domain reads GAGVSQSPSNKVTEKGKDVELRCDPISGHTALYWYRQSLGQGLEFLIYFQGNSAPDKSGLPSDRFSAERTGGSVSTLTIQRTQQEDSAVYLCASSSQGGANTEAFFGQGTRLTVV.

Regarding this clone: With the read ending 3 residues before the CDR3 end, the germline J gene is used to fill in that end. The chain combines TRBV20-1 with TRBJ1-5, with D possibly being TRBD1 (6 bases). V was clipped by 6 bases and J by 7 bases, with 19 bases between them. The CDR3 contains 14 residues. Germline lookup yields CDR1 DFQATT and CDR2 SNEGSKA (reference sequence). The CDR3 spells CSARREGGKQPQHF. CDR3 DNA, as far as it was read: TGCAGTGCCCGGAGAGAGGGGGGGAAGCAGCCC.

Here the CDR3 reads CSAGQGVNYGYTF. The sequenced CDR3 bases are TGCAGTGCCGGTCAGGGAGTGAACTATGGC. The chain carries TRBV20-1 and TRBJ1-2; perhaps TRBD1 as D (5 bases). The CDR3 end is not reached by the read, which stops 3 residues before it; the germline J gene fills it in. From germline, CDR1 is DFQATT and CDR2 SNEGSKA (reference sequence). The CDR3 covers 13 residues. V lost 6 bases to trimming and J lost 2 bases, with 13 bases between them.

With regard to this clone: The sequenced fragment ends 3 residues before the CDR3 boundary, so the rest is inferred from the germline J gene. The V call is TRBV20-1, the J call TRBJ1-1; possibly TRBD1 for D (6 bases). Trimming removed 0 bases from V and 1 base from J, with 12 bases in between. The germline gives CDR1 DFQATT, CDR2 SNEGSKA (reference sequence). The CDR3 is 15 residues long. The CDR3 bases that were read are TGCAGTGCTAGAGATGTAGGGGGGGGGAACACTGAA. It codes for CSARDVGGGNTE. The entire CDR3 is CSARDVGGGNTEAFF.

About this clone itself: From the germline J gene comes the end of the CDR3, since the read stops 3 residues before it. The rearrangement uses TRBV20-1 and TRBJ2-7, with 10 bases matching TRBD2. Trimming at V came to 3 bases and at J to 3 bases, leaving 5 bases not matched to a gene. This CDR3 is 14 amino acids long. Germline V gene lookup returns CDR1 DFQATT and CDR2 SNEGSKA (reference sequence). The CDR3 loop reads CSASPSGSYYEQYF. The sequenced part of the CDR3 DNA is TGCAGTGCTAGTCCTAGCGGGAGCTACTACGAG.